This TCR beta chain came from a study of blood T cell repertoires in COVID-19. A few counts support this clone. In the original processing: Reference gene primer amplification gave estimated nucleated cell counts. Some clones are missing from TCRdb's copy, which holds only in-frame ones; the method was immunoSEQ multiplex PCR. The V and J calls and clone size come from that table; D and trimming were worked out from the DNA. The sample has more than 80,000 clones, 86% seen once. This CDR3 spans 14 amino acids. Germline CDR1 MNHEY, CDR2 SVGAGI. The germline V and J ends were trimmed by 4 bases and 5 bases, with 12 bases remaining between them.

The chain recombines TRBV6-5 with TRBJ1-5; D is uncertain. This sequence originates from a man aged 45-60 years with active COVID-19. Sequencing was carried out using peripheral blood. The CDR3 DNA sequence: TGTGCCAGCAGTTTAGGCGGGGTGCATCAGCCCCAGCATTTT. The encoded protein is CASSLGGVHQPQHF.